This TCR beta chain is drawn from a study of T cells and Merkel cell carcinoma outcomes. Study conclusions and caveats: Merkel cell carcinoma outcomes were reportedly predicted by repertoire and T-cell density.

A word on this clone: The antigen remains unidentified.

Clones were read by immunoSEQ multiplex PCR, and TCRdb kept only the in-frame ones, dropping some. Among about 4,200 clones listed, about 92% were seen once. Trimming cost V 4 bases and J 5 bases, with 15 bases left between them. Per the germline V gene, CDR1 is LGHNA and CDR2 is YSLEER. The CDR3 is made up of 15 amino acids. The chain is built from TRBV4-3 and TRBJ2-1; a weak D match, TRBD2 (7 bases). This sequence originates from a human donor with Merkel cell carcinoma. Sequencing input: tumor tissue from Merkel cell carcinoma. DNA for the CDR3: TGCGCCAGCAGCCGAGAAGAGGGGGGGGACAATGAGCAGTTCTTC. It encodes CASSREEGGDNEQFF.